This TCR beta chain was documented in a study of TIL therapy for anti-PD-1-resistant metastatic lung cancer. About the research overall: Half of patients were current or former smokers.

Time point denoted: pre-treatment sample, taken before nivolumab and TIL therapy. CDR3 size: 19 residues. From germline, CDR1 is SGHTA and CDR2 FQGTGA. V lost 5 bases and J 0 bases, leaving 23 bases between the germline ends. Sequencing used immunoSEQ v3. Sequenced by immunoSEQ multiplex PCR; TCRdb stores in-frame clones only, minus some. The sample comprises 35,000 to 55,000 clones, about 80% of which are singletons, and roughly 16% rests with the top ten. The rearrangement uses TRBV7-3 and TRBJ2-1; D is possibly TRBD2 (6 bases). This material consisted of blood, taken at baseline. The TCR sequence derives from a man aged 70-80 years with non-small cell lung cancer. The CDR3 sequence: CASSPLMGVRTISYNEQFF. DNA for the CDR3: TGTGCCAGCAGCCCACTTATGGGGGTGAGGACTATCTCCTACAATGAGCAGTTCTTC.